The T cell receptor beta chain described here comes from a study of cytomegalovirus exposure and HLA in healthy donors. Study-wide findings and caveats: Among TCR sequences, most were rare, though some public TCRs appeared in many donors. Roughly uniform depth of sequencing across donors was assumed in presence/absence analyses. In a later analysis, most CMV-associated TCR beta chains appeared HLA-restricted.

Nominally healthy donors were sampled, though unrecorded immune exposures were likely. The CDR3 sequence is 15 residues long. Germline CDR1 is PRHDT and CDR2 is FYEKMQ (reference sequence). The ends were cut back, 3 bases at V and 6 bases at J, with 17 bases in the middle. The primer mix had 60 Vbeta and 13 Jbeta primers. Assay used: immunoSEQ multiplex PCR; TCRdb lists only in-frame clones, some missing. The sample comprises around 99,000 clones, around 73% of which are singletons, and over 7.5% rests with the top ten. Concerning this clone: Its matching antigen is unknown.

The specimen sequenced was PBMCs. The chain recombines TRBV13 with TRBJ2-5, with D perhaps matching TRBD1 (6 bases). This sequence was found in a man aged 35-49 years in good health and CMV-seronegative. The CDR3 coding sequence is TGTGCCAGCAGCTTTGCGGCAGGGGCGTCGCAGACCCAGTACTTC. It specifies CASSFAAGASQTQYF.